Below, 30 T cell receptor beta chains from the same sample are listed, as sequenced in a study of T cells in localized non-small cell lung cancer. TCRdb's table, derived via immunoSEQ multiplex PCR, lists solely in-frame clones and lacks some. This sample has about 70,000 clones, with roughly 84% found just once. The sequenced sample was peripheral blood, obtained before any cancer treatment. These receptor sequences come from a female donor of 60 years or more with stage I lung adenocarcinoma.

The J gene is TRBJ2-7, the V gene TRBV2; 9 positions match TRBD1. The V and J ends lost 7 bases and 2 bases, in that order; junction bases with no gene match: 6. Looked up from germline, CDR1 is SNHLY and CDR2 is FYNNEI. The CDR3 runs 14 residues. The CDR3 protein is CASKPGQGPYEQYF. The CDR3 DNA reads as TGTGCCAGCAAACCGGGACAGGGACCCTACGAGCAGTACTTC.

The chain couples TRBV7-2 to TRBJ2-5, with TRBD2 identical over 10 bases. Germline trimming cut 4 bases from V and 5 bases from J; bases unmatched to any gene: 10. The CDR3 loop spans 16 amino acids. CDR1 is SGHTA, CDR2 FQGNSA, per germline. CDR3 amino acids: CASSSPGLAGAETQYF. DNA for the CDR3: TGTGCCAGCAGCTCCCCGGGGCTAGCGGGAGCCGAGACCCAGTACTTC. The full variable domain, rest sourced from reference TRBV7-2 and TRBJ2-5, is GAGVSQSPSNKVTEKGKDVELRCDPISGHTALYWYRQSLGQGLEFLIYFQGNSAPDKSGLPSDRFSAERTGGSVSTLTIQRTQQEDSAVYLCASSSPGLAGAETQYFGPGTRLLVL.

The V call is TRBV2, the J call TRBJ1-2; 9 bases align to TRBD1. The J segment lost 8 bases and the V segment lost 4 bases, leaving 5 bases of the junction unmatched. Per germline, CDR1 SNHLY and CDR2 FYNNEI. CDR3 size: 13 residues. CDR3: CASSVGTGLGYTF. CDR3 DNA: TGTGCCAGCAGTGTAGGGACAGGGCTCGGCTACACCTTC.

The genes are TRBV7-6 and TRBJ1-5, with 8 bases aligning to TRBD1. The V segment lost 5 bases and the J segment 7 bases; nucleotides outside the gene matches: 7. The CDR3 runs to 14 residues. CDR1 is SGHVS and CDR2 is FNYEAQ in the germline V gene. CDR3 sequence (DNA): TGTGCCAGCAGCACGACAGGGGTCGACCAGCCCCAGCATTTT. Its translation: CASSTTGVDQPQHF. The full variable domain, with the rest looked up from reference TRBV7-6 and TRBJ1-5, is GAGVSQSPRYKVTKRGQDVALRCDPISGHVSLYWYRQALGQGPEFLTYFNYEAQQDKSGLPNDRFSAERPEGSISTLTIQRTEQRDSAMYRCASSTTGVDQPQHFGDGTRLSIL.

This clone was seen more than once but under ten times. The chain carries TRBV12-5 and TRBJ2-1; D remains unclear. Germline-derived CDR1 and CDR2 are LGHNT and FRNRAP. V gave up 6 bases and J gave up 5 bases, with 11 bases separating them. The CDR3 consists of 13 residues. The DNA of the CDR3 is TGTGCTAGTGGCCCGCCGTGGGACAATGAGCAGTTCTTC. It yields the protein CASGPPWDNEQFF.

The J gene is TRBJ1-5, the V gene TRBV28; D is ambiguous. V was shortened by 2 bases and J by 1 base, with 9 bases between the two germline ends. The length of the CDR3 is 15 residues. Germline V gene sequence: CDR1 MDHEN, CDR2 SYDVKM. As DNA, the CDR3 is TGTGCCAGCAGTTTAATCGGTGGAAGCAATCAGCCCCAGCATTTT. Translation gives CASSLIGGSNQPQHF.

V gene TRBV19 combines with J gene TRBJ1-3; tentative D call: TRBD1 (6 bases). Germline loops: CDR1 LNHDA, CDR2 SQIVND (reference sequence). The ends were cut back, 4 bases at V and 5 bases at J, with 15 bases in the middle. The length of the CDR3 is 15 residues. The CDR3 nucleotides read TGTGCCAGTAGTAACGACATAAGGGACAGAAACACCATATATTTT. This sequence encodes CASSNDIRDRNTIYF.

CDR3 bases: TGCGCCAGCAGCCCCCAGTACAATGAGCAGTTCTTC. As protein: CASSPQYNEQFF. The V gene is TRBV5-1, the J gene TRBJ2-1; D unclear. V gave up 4 bases and J gave up 4 bases, with 6 bases separating them. CDR3 length: 12 amino acids. Germline V gene lookup returns CDR1 SGHRS and CDR2 YFSETQ.

The chain links TRBV21-1 to TRBJ2-1; the table's D call of TRBD2 was not tested on the DNA. TRBV21-1 is a known pseudogene. The CDR3 is 16 amino acids. CDR3 sequence (DNA): TGTGCCAGCAGCAAATTAGGAACTAGCGGGTACAATGAGCAGTTCTTC. Its translation is CASSKLGTSGYNEQFF.

The chain is built from TRBV7-8 and TRBJ2-1, with a weak D call TRBD2 (5 bases). The V and J ends lost 4 bases and 0 bases respectively, with 16 bases between them. The CDR3 length is 17 residues. The germline CDR1 and CDR2 sequences are SGHVS and FQNEAQ. The CDR3 reads CASSSRASQSSYNEQFF. In nucleotides, the CDR3 is TGTGCCAGCAGCTCCCGGGCTAGCCAGAGCTCCTACAATGAGCAGTTCTTC.

The V and J genes are TRBV5-8 and TRBJ2-7, with D possibly TRBD2 on 5 matching bases. CDR1 is SGHTS and CDR2 is YDEGEE in the germline V gene. The CDR3 extends over 14 amino acids. Trimming took 2 bases from V and 0 from J, leaving 9 bases between them. The CDR3 sequence is CASSLRGISYEQYF. CDR3 DNA sequence: TGTGCCAGCAGCTTACGGGGAATCTCCTACGAGCAGTACTTC.

DNA for the CDR3: TGTGCCAGCTCACCGACAGGGGAGGGGTACGAGCAGTACTTC. It specifies CASSPTGEGYEQYF. V gene TRBV18 combines with J gene TRBJ2-7, with D perhaps matching TRBD1 (8 bases). Trimming left V 3 bases short and J 4 bases short, with 13 bases between. The CDR3 loop spans 14 amino acids. Germline CDR1 reads KGHSH; CDR2 reads LQKENI. The full variable domain, rest sourced from reference TRBV18 and TRBJ2-7, is NAGVMQNPRHLVRRRGQEARLRCSPMKGHSHVYWYRQLPEEGLKFMVYLQKENIIDESGMPKERFSAEFPKEGPSILRIQQVVRGDSAAYFCASSPTGEGYEQYFGPGTRLTVT.

This chain joins TRBV2 and TRBJ2-5; D remains unclear. CDR1 and CDR2 from the germline V gene are SNHLY and FYNNEI. Trimming left V 6 bases short and J 5 bases short, with 10 bases between. The CDR3 is made up of 12 amino acids. The CDR3 sequence is CASSPGLETQYF. The CDR3 nucleotides are TGTGCCAGCAGCCCCGGGTTGGAGACCCAGTACTTC.

This chain links TRBV19 with TRBJ1-4; possibly TRBD1 for D (6 bases). This CDR3 comprises 15 residues. Trimming removed 5 bases from V and 7 bases from J, with 17 bases in between. Germline V gene lookup returns CDR1 LNHDA and CDR2 SQIVND (reference sequence). This CDR3 reads CASSPLWGGAEKLFF. The CDR3 DNA follows: TGTGCCAGTAGTCCCCTTTGGGGGGGGGCTGAAAAACTGTTTTTT.

The chain employs TRBV11-3 and TRBJ2-7; D assignment may be TRBD1 or TRBD2 (5 bases each). The length of the CDR3 is 14 residues. Between the trimmed V and J ends, which lost 6 bases and 6 bases, there was a span of 18 bases. Germline values: CDR1 SGHNT, CDR2 YENEEA. CDR3 bases: TGTGCCAGCAGTCTTAGTCGGGGCCGGTTCGAGCAGTACTTC. This gives the protein CASSLSRGRFEQYF. Using reference TRBV11-3 and TRBJ2-7 for the parts outside the CDR3, the full variable domain is EAGVVQSPRYKIIEKKQPVAFWCNPISGHNTLYWYLQNLGQGPELLIRYENEEAVDDSQLPKDRFSAERLKGVDSTLKIQPAELGDSAVYLCASSLSRGRFEQYFGPGTRLTVT.

The rearrangement joins TRBV19 to TRBJ2-1, with 12 bases that match TRBD1. CDR3 length: 16 residues. Per germline, CDR1 LNHDA and CDR2 SQIVND (reference sequence). With V trimmed by 1 base and J by 9 bases, 7 bases remained unmatched. Written as DNA, the CDR3 is TGTGCCAGTAGTATAGGTGGGACAGGGGGCTTTGGTGAGCAGTTCTTC. Its protein product is CASSIGGTGGFGEQFF. The variable domain in full, with the rest retrieved from reference TRBV19 and TRBJ2-1, is DGGITQSPKYLFRKEGQNVTLSCEQNLNHDAMYWYRQDPGQGLRLIYYSQIVNDFQKGDIAEGYSVSREKKESFPLTVTSAQKNPTAFYLCASSIGGTGGFGEQFFGPGTRLTVL.

The chain recombines TRBV7-2 with TRBJ1-5, with D possibly being TRBD1 (5 bases). The V end lost 2 bases, the J end lost 3 bases, and 11 bases lay between the germline ends. The CDR3 spans 15 residues. Germline V CDR1 and CDR2: SGHTA, FQGNSA. As DNA, the CDR3 is TGTGCCAGCAGCTTAAGGACGGGACCCAATCAGCCCCAGCATTTT. Encoded protein: CASSLRTGPNQPQHF.

J is TRBJ1-1 and V is TRBV7-2; 7 positions agree with TRBD1. The CDR3 sequence is 13 residues long. Germline assignment: CDR1 SGHTA and CDR2 FQGNSA. Trimming at V came to 5 bases and at J to 3 bases, leaving 3 bases not matched to a gene. In DNA form, the CDR3 reads TGTGCCAGCAGCCCTGACAGGGACACTGAAGCTTTCTTT. Amino acids: CASSPDRDTEAFF.

V and J are TRBV21-1 and TRBJ1-3. TRBV21-1 is a known pseudogene. This CDR3 has 17 residues. CDR3 bases: TGTGCCTCCCTCTCACCCTACCGGGGGGTAATTGGAAACACCATATATTTT. Translating it yields CASLSPYRGVIGNTIYF.

The genes are TRBV18 and TRBJ1-2; 8 nucleotides align to TRBD1. V was clipped by 1 base and J by 6 bases; unmatched bases: 10. The CDR3 runs to 16 residues. Germline CDR1 KGHSH, CDR2 LQKENI. Written as DNA, the CDR3 is TGTGCCAGCTCACCACGGGGACAGGTAGAATATAATGGCTACACCTTC. It translates to CASSPRGQVEYNGYTF.

This clone was found once. The CDR3 reads CASSLDSGRGQGYTF. CDR3 nucleotide sequence: TGTGCCAGCAGCTTAGATTCGGGCAGGGGGCAAGGCTACACCTTC. The V gene is TRBV11-2, the J gene TRBJ1-2, with 8 nucleotides matching TRBD1. Trimming removed 0 bases from V and 8 bases from J; junction bases left unmatched: 8. The CDR3 length is 15 residues. The germline gives CDR1 SGHAT, CDR2 FQNNGV.

V is TRBV27 and J is TRBJ2-1; 13 nucleotides align to TRBD2. J was trimmed by 7 bases and V by 5 bases; bases with no gene match: 11. The CDR3 length is 17 residues. From germline, CDR1 is MNHEY and CDR2 SMNVEV (reference sequence). The DNA for the CDR3 is TGTGCCAGCAGTCCCCCCCCGGGACTAGCGGGAATGAATGAGCAGTTCTTC. This codes for CASSPPPGLAGMNEQFF.

The rearrangement joins TRBV6-6 to TRBJ1-5, with a weak D call TRBD1 (5 bases). The V end lost 6 bases, the J end lost 4 bases, and 13 bases lay between the germline ends. The CDR3 extends over 14 amino acids. The germline V gene encodes CDR1 MNHNY and CDR2 SVGAGI (reference sequence). DNA of the CDR3: TGTGCCAGCAGGGACGCGGGGCTAAATCAGCCCCAGCATTTT. This sequence encodes CASRDAGLNQPQHF.

The chain recombines TRBV18 with TRBJ2-5; 7 bases agree with TRBD2. CDR1 and CDR2 (germline): KGHSH, LQKENI. There are 16 residues in the CDR3. Trimming removed 2 bases from V and 1 base from J; junction bases left unmatched: 7. The CDR3, as DNA: TGTGCCAGCTCACCAGTGGCTAGCGGCCCCCAAGAGACCCAGTACTTC. As protein: CASSPVASGPQETQYF.

The rearrangement uses TRBV6-6 and TRBJ1-1; D is unresolved. V dropped 7 bases and J dropped 5 bases, with 14 bases sitting between them. Germline lookup yields CDR1 MNHNY and CDR2 SVGAGI (reference sequence). The length of the CDR3 is 13 residues. CDR3 residues: CASMPSGVTEAFF. In DNA form, the CDR3 reads TGTGCCAGCATGCCCTCCGGGGTTACTGAAGCTTTCTTT.

The CDR3 nucleotides are TGTGCCAGCAGTTTTATCCGACAGAACACTGAAGCTTTCTTT. It encodes CASSFIRQNTEAFF. The chain carries TRBV28 and TRBJ1-1; D is unclear. Deletions cut 3 bases from V and 1 base from J, with 9 bases between. The CDR3 extends over 14 amino acids. CDR1 MDHEN and CDR2 SYDVKM come from the germline V gene.

The rearrangement links TRBV7-9 to TRBJ1-5, with a possible D match to TRBD1 (5 bases). Trimming took off 1 base at V and 0 bases at J, with 10 bases between the two ends. Germline V gene sequence: CDR1 SEHNR, CDR2 FQNEAQ (reference sequence). The CDR3 contains 16 residues. Here the CDR3 reads CASSLERGDSNQPQHF. CDR3 DNA: TGTGCCAGCAGCTTAGAACGGGGGGATAGCAATCAGCCCCAGCATTTT.

This clone was observed a handful of times. The chain combines TRBV11-2 with TRBJ1-2, with 8 bases that match TRBD1. V lost 5 bases, J lost 4 bases, and 6 bases stayed unmatched. From germline, CDR1 is SGHAT and CDR2 FQNNGV. This CDR3 is 14 amino acids long. The CDR3 spells CASSGPGGGYGYTF. The CDR3 nucleotides are TGTGCCAGCAGCGGACCAGGGGGCGGCTATGGCTACACCTTC. The variable domain in full, completed from reference TRBV11-2 and TRBJ1-2, reads EAGVAQSPRYKIIEKRQSVAFWCNPISGHATLYWYQQILGQGPKLLIQFQNNGVVDDSQLPKDRFSAERLKGVDSTLKIQPAKLEDSAVYLCASSGPGGGYGYTFGSGTRLTVV.

The chain recombines TRBV9 with TRBJ1-5, with 8 bases fitting TRBD1. The junction had 9 bases not matched to a gene; V was cut back by 4 bases and J by 3 bases. The V gene's germline CDR1 is SGDLS and CDR2 YYNGEE. The CDR3 sequence is 16 residues long. CDR3 sequence: CASSQGAGADNQPQHF. CDR3 bases: TGTGCCAGCAGCCAGGGGGCAGGGGCTGACAATCAGCCCCAGCATTTT.

This clone showed up just once. The chain joins TRBV15 to TRBJ2-5; 15 nucleotides agree with TRBD2. Trimming at V came to 1 base and at J to 2 bases, leaving 8 bases not matched to a gene. This CDR3 is 19 amino acids long. The germline V gene has CDR1 LNHNV and CDR2 YYDKDF (reference sequence). DNA for the CDR3: TGTGCCACCAGCAGAGGACATCCGGGACTAGCGGGGGGACAAGAGACCCAGTACTTC. This translates into CATSRGHPGLAGGQETQYF.